This T cell receptor (beta chain) was documented in a study of shared clonotypes between healthy human individuals. Looking at the study overall: CD8 memory received one plate per donor, CD8 naive two, CD4 memory three and CD4 naive three.

As to this clone: Its target is not known.

Authors' processing steps: Because ImmunoSEQ provided only junction sequences with no quality scores, the filtering differed. Sequencing was performed with immunoSEQ multiplex PCR; in TCRdb, only in-frame clones are kept and a portion is missing. That table furnishes V, J and clone size, whereas the DNA furnished D and trimming. Of approximately 2,000,000 clones in the sample, 93% are singletons; the top ten hold approximately 1.7%. Trimming cost V 2 bases and J 0 bases; bases outside gene matches: 4. The CDR3 extends over 16 amino acids. From germline, CDR1 is SEHNR and CDR2 FQNEAQ (reference sequence). Terminally differentiated effector memory CD45RA+ cells were left out of the naive CD8 fraction, which was CD45RO-negative and positively selected for CCR7. General study points: Rarefaction curves obtained for sorted subsets showed sequencing incomplete despite large depth. It was the non-shared clonotypes that had lower generation probabilities than clonotypes shared by all four donors.

This chain links TRBV7-9 with TRBJ2-7; 10 nucleotides align to TRBD2. The sequenced sample was naive CD8+ T cells from PBMCs. This TCR came from a man younger than 35 in good health. Some clones in this sample may be carry-over from other donors' samples. CDR3 sequence: CASSLSRLAGSYEQYF. The CDR3 DNA reads TGTGCCAGCAGCTTAAGCCGACTAGCGGGCTCCTACGAGCAGTACTTC.